These 32 T cell receptor beta chains originate from one sample sequenced in a study of shared clonotypes between healthy human individuals. Some clones are missing from TCRdb's copy, which holds only in-frame ones; the method was immunoSEQ multiplex PCR. The sample includes approximately 640,000 clones, approximately 79% seen only once; the top ten take 1.8%. The specimen sequenced was memory CD4+ T cells sorted from blood. The subset: CD45RA-negative fraction. The receptors come from a woman aged 30 to 39 in good health.

This chain uses TRBV25-1 with TRBJ2-1; TRBD1 might be the D (7 bases). V lost 1 base to trimming and J lost 7 bases, with 14 bases between them. The CDR3 consists of 15 residues. Germline CDR1 and CDR2: MGHDK and SYGVNS. The CDR3 nucleotides read TGTGCCAGCAGTGAATGGGAGGCAGGGGGGAATGAGCAGTTCTTC. Protein product: CASSEWEAGGNEQFF.

Concerning this clone: One base away lies a much larger clone, so this may be a sequencing read error. Since no conserved phenylalanine or tryptophan closes the CDR3, a read error is the likely cause. The rearrangement uses TRBV7-2 and TRBJ2-7; a weak D match, TRBD1 (6 bases). Germline-derived CDR1 and CDR2 are SGHTA and FQGNSA. The CDR3 totals 14 residues. Trimming left V 4 bases short and J 6 bases short, with 16 bases between. This CDR3 is CASSYRRGAAEQYL. The CDR3 DNA sequence: TGTGCCAGCAGCTATCGCAGGGGAGCAGCCGAGCAGTACCTC.

Concerning this clone itself: Within the sample, other DNA sequences also encode this same CDR3. The chain links TRBV7-9 to TRBJ2-7; D remains unclear. Trimming took off 1 base at V and 4 bases at J, with 2 bases between the two ends. This CDR3 has 11 amino acids. Germline V gives CDR1 SEHNR, CDR2 FQNEAQ (reference sequence). The CDR3 bases are TGTGCCAGCAGCTTAGAATACGAGCAGTACTTC. This gives the protein CASSLEYEQYF. Together with reference TRBV7-9 and TRBJ2-7, the CDR3 gives the full variable domain: DTGVSQNPRHKITKRGQNVTFRCDPISEHNRLYWYRQTLGQGPEFLTYFQNEAQLEKSRLLSDRFSAERPKGSFSTLEIQRTEQGDSAMYLCASSLEYEQYFGPGTRLTVT.

This sequence joins TRBV9 and TRBJ2-2, with 7 bases lining up with TRBD2. The CDR3 spans 16 residues. V shed 1 base, J shed 3 bases, and the junction held 6 bases outside the gene matches. CDR1 is SGDLS, CDR2 YYNGEE, per germline. CDR3 region: CASSVRGEGDTGELFF. CDR3 coding DNA: TGTGCCAGCAGCGTAAGAGGGGAGGGCGACACCGGGGAGCTGTTTTTT.

In nucleotides, the CDR3 is TGTGCCAGCAGCCCTACAGGGGCGAGTAACTATGGCTACACCTTC. Residues: CASSPTGASNYGYTF. This chain connects TRBV7-6 to TRBJ1-2; TRBD1 matches 7 bases. With 5 bases clipped from V and 1 base from J, the junction kept 7 bases outside the gene matches. CDR1 is SGHVS, CDR2 FNYEAQ, per germline. The CDR3 runs 15 residues.

This clone was detected only once. This chain connects TRBV6-5 to TRBJ2-5; 11 bases are shared with TRBD2. Germline CDR1 reads MNHEY; CDR2 reads SVGAGI. This CDR3 is 16 amino acids long. V was clipped by 2 bases and J by 0 bases; unmatched bases: 2. CDR3: CASSYRLAGNQETQYF. The CDR3 region has the DNA TGTGCCAGCAGTTACCGACTAGCGGGAAACCAAGAGACCCAGTACTTC.

This sequence joins TRBV6-7 and TRBJ1-5; 7 bases map to TRBD1. TRBV6-7 is an ORF, with its function uncertain. The trim removed 0 bases at V and 10 bases at J, leaving 3 bases unmatched. This CDR3 is built from 13 residues. This chain's CDR3 is CASSYSNRGPQHF. Here the CDR3 DNA reads TGTGCCAGCAGTTACTCTAACAGGGGCCCCCAGCATTTT.

This rearrangement joins TRBV5-1 to TRBJ1-2, with 9 bases matching TRBD1. The V segment lost 3 bases and the J segment 4 bases; nucleotides outside the gene matches: 7. This CDR3 is 15 amino acids long. From germline, CDR1 is SGHRS and CDR2 YFSETQ. The CDR3 DNA follows: TGCGCCAGCAGCTGGGGTACGGGACAGGGCTATGGCTACACCTTC. Protein: CASSWGTGQGYGYTF. Looking up the rest from reference TRBV5-1 and TRBJ1-2 gives the full variable domain: KAGVTQTPRYLIKTRGQQVTLSCSPISGHRSVSWYQQTPGQGLQFLFEYFSETQRNKGNFPGRFSGRQFSNSRSEMNVSTLELGDSALYLCASSWGTGQGYGYTFGSGTRLTVV.

The chain uses TRBV15 and TRBJ1-4; unclear D gene. There are 17 residues in the CDR3. Germline loops: CDR1 LNHNV, CDR2 YYDKDF (reference sequence). V was clipped by 0 bases and J by 4 bases, with 15 bases between them. For the CDR3, the DNA is TGTGCCACCAGCAGAGATTCGGCGCCCGGCCTTAATGAAAAACTGTTTTTT. This encodes CATSRDSAPGLNEKLFF.

This clone was recorded once. The chain employs TRBV23-1 and TRBJ2-3; TRBD2 aligns across 8 bases. TRBV23-1 is annotated as an ORF whose role is uncertain. This CDR3 comprises 14 residues. Unmatched junction bases numbered 9, after V lost 7 bases and J lost 6 bases. CDR3 residues: CASIPGTRGDTQYF. Written as DNA, the CDR3 is TGCGCCAGCATCCCCGGGACTAGGGGGGATACGCAGTATTTT.

This chain uses TRBV9 with TRBJ2-1; the D is unclear. CDR3 length: 14 residues. V was clipped by 4 bases and J by 4 bases, with 12 bases between them. Germline CDR1 SGDLS, CDR2 YYNGEE. CDR3 in DNA: TGTGCCAGCAGCCCACATGACCAATACAATGAGCAGTTCTTC. This sequence encodes CASSPHDQYNEQFF.

In its sample, this clone was seen many times. The genes are TRBV5-1 and TRBJ1-1; 9 bases are shared with TRBD1. The CDR3 is 14 residues long. V lost 4 bases, J lost 5 bases, and 6 bases stayed unmatched. The germline CDR1 and CDR2 sequences are SGHRS and YFSETQ. The CDR3 DNA reads as TGCGCCAGCAGCGAGGGACAGGGAAGGACTGAAGCTTTCTTT. Translation: CASSEGQGRTEAFF.

This clone was detected only a few times. This chain uses TRBV5-8 with TRBJ2-3; TRBD1 agrees at 7 bases. V lost 4 bases to trimming and J lost 0 bases; unmatched junction nucleotides: 5. CDR1 and CDR2 (germline): SGHTS, YDEGEE. The CDR3 has 15 amino acids. The CDR3 sequence is CASSRGQPSTDTQYF. CDR3 DNA: TGTGCCAGCAGCCGGGGACAGCCTAGCACAGATACGCAGTATTTT. Looking up the rest from reference TRBV5-8 and TRBJ2-3 gives the full variable domain: EAGVTQSPTHLIKTRGQQATLRCSPISGHTSVYWYQQALGLGLQFLLWYDEGEERNRGNFPPRFSGRQFPNYSSELNVNALELEDSALYLCASSRGQPSTDTQYFGPGTRLTVL.

The table lists this clone with a few counts. The gene calls are TRBV5-1 and TRBJ1-3, with no clear D. This CDR3 contains 14 residues. Per germline, CDR1 SGHRS and CDR2 YFSETQ. Trimming shortened V by 1 base and J by 3 bases, and 8 bases separated the two germline ends. The CDR3, as DNA: TGCGCCAGCAGCTTGTGGGGTAATGGAAACACCATATATTTT. It translates to CASSLWGNGNTIYF.

V usage is TRBV6-5 and J usage is TRBJ1-1; D may be TRBD1 (5 bases). Germline assignment: CDR1 MNHEY and CDR2 SVGAGI. The CDR3 is made up of 15 amino acids. The V gene lost 5 bases and the J gene lost 0 bases, with 13 bases spanning the gap. The CDR3 nucleotides are TGTGCCAGCAGTATAGGTGGGGCAATGAACACTGAAGCTTTCTTT. It encodes CASSIGGAMNTEAFF.

The chain uses TRBV27 and TRBJ2-7; 9 positions agree with TRBD1. Trimming removed 5 bases from V and 9 bases from J; junction bases left unmatched: 14. CDR3 length: 15 residues. Germline CDR1 is MNHEY and CDR2 is SMNVEV (reference sequence). This chain's CDR3 is CASSPLGQGGFGQYF. In nucleotides, the CDR3 is TGTGCCAGCAGTCCTCTGGGACAGGGTGGCTTCGGGCAGTACTTC.

The rearrangement joins TRBV11-2 to TRBJ2-1, with unresolved D. The CDR3 is made up of 13 amino acids. V lost 5 bases, J lost 7 bases, and 12 bases lay in between. CDR1 and CDR2 from the germline V gene are SGHAT and FQNNGV. The CDR3 region is CASSQPSGNEQFF. The CDR3 DNA sequence: TGTGCCAGCAGCCAGCCGAGTGGGAATGAGCAGTTCTTC.

CDR3 nucleotide sequence: TGTGCCAGCAGCATAACGACAAACTATGGCTACACCTTC. It yields the protein CASSITTNYGYTF. V and J are TRBV28 and TRBJ1-2; D ambiguous. CDR1 and CDR2 (germline): MDHEN, SYDVKM. V lost 6 bases, J lost 2 bases, and 10 bases lay in between. This CDR3 region has 13 residues.

V gene TRBV30 combines with J gene TRBJ2-7; no clear D. The V and J ends lost 5 bases and 2 bases respectively, with 13 bases between them. The CDR3 covers 13 residues. Per the germline V gene, CDR1 is GTSNPN and CDR2 is SVGIG (reference sequence). The CDR3 protein is CAWGPFGAYEQYF. The CDR3 coding sequence is TGTGCCTGGGGACCCTTTGGGGCCTACGAGCAGTACTTC.

The chain's CDR3 is CASSNGGPAKNIQYF. CDR3 nucleotides: TGTGCCAGCAGTAACGGGGGCCCCGCCAAAAACATTCAGTACTTC. V usage is TRBV28 and J usage is TRBJ2-4; D possibly uses TRBD1 or TRBD2 (6 bases each). The CDR3 spans 15 residues. Per the germline V gene, CDR1 is MDHEN and CDR2 is SYDVKM. The V end was cut by 5 bases, the J end by 1 base, with 12 bases between.

This rearrangement joins TRBV25-1 to TRBJ2-1; D gene ambiguous. Germline V CDR1 and CDR2: MGHDK, SYGVNS. The CDR3 runs 14 residues. Trimming stripped 5 bases from V and 5 bases from J, with 13 bases between. The CDR3, as DNA: TGTGCCAGCAGTTCCGGCAGTCCGCACAATGAGCAGTTCTTC. It specifies CASSSGSPHNEQFF.

This rearrangement joins TRBV19 to TRBJ2-4, with no clear D. The V and J ends lost 3 bases and 5 bases respectively, with 11 bases between them. Germline CDR1 and CDR2: LNHDA and SQIVND (reference sequence). The CDR3 is 14 residues long. CDR3 in DNA: TGTGCCAGTAGTATGTTTTACCTCGAAAACATTCAGTACTTC. It encodes CASSMFYLENIQYF.

The chain links TRBV5-1 to TRBJ2-1; 15 bases align to TRBD2. This CDR3 has 13 residues. The V gene's germline CDR1 is SGHRS and CDR2 YFSETQ. After removal of 7 bases from V and 9 bases from J, the junction contained 2 bases not matched to a gene. CDR3 coding DNA: TGCGCCAGCGGACTAGCGGGAGGGCTTGAGCAGTTCTTC. Protein product: CASGLAGGLEQFF.

The chain links TRBV2 to TRBJ1-1; D is ambiguous. Germline V CDR1 and CDR2: SNHLY, FYNNEI. This CDR3 region has 15 residues. V lost 7 bases to trimming and J lost 1 base, with 16 bases between them. In DNA, the CDR3 is TGTGCCAGCATAGGCCAAGCGGTAAGGAACACTGAAGCTTTCTTT. Encoded protein: CASIGQAVRNTEAFF.

The chain uses TRBV19 and TRBJ1-1; 7 bases align to TRBD1. CDR3 length: 14 amino acids. Germline V gene lookup returns CDR1 LNHDA and CDR2 SQIVND (reference sequence). J was trimmed by 0 bases and V by 8 bases; bases with no gene match: 6. The CDR3 coding sequence is TGTGCCAGTCAATCGGGACAGCTGAACACTGAAGCTTTCTTT. This translates into CASQSGQLNTEAFF.

V and J are TRBV6-1 and TRBJ2-1; the D gene is possibly TRBD1 (6 bases). The CDR3 spans 16 residues. In germline, CDR1 is MNHNS, CDR2 SASEGT. The V and J ends lost 2 bases and 11 bases respectively, with 22 bases between them. The CDR3 bases are TGTGCCAGCAGTGAAAGGCGGGTAGGGACAATCGTCCAGCAGTTCTTC. It codes for CASSERRVGTIVQQFF.

The chain carries TRBV2 and TRBJ1-5; D might be TRBD1 (6 bases). This CDR3 has 15 residues. V dropped 5 bases and J dropped 7 bases, with 18 bases sitting between them. Germline values: CDR1 SNHLY, CDR2 FYNNEI. The DNA of the CDR3 is TGTGCCAGCAGTCTCAGTTTCGGGGGCCAGCAGCCCCAGCATTTT. Encoded protein: CASSLSFGGQQPQHF.

The table lists this clone with a few counts. A read error may be the cause here, since a much bigger clone is one base away. This specimen includes other DNA sequences encoding the same CDR3. V and J are TRBV19 and TRBJ2-3; the match to TRBD2 covers 11 bases. Germline CDR1 LNHDA, CDR2 SQIVND (reference sequence). The CDR3 contains 14 residues. Trimming took 9 bases from V and 0 from J; bases not matched to a gene: 2. Written as DNA, the CDR3 is TGTGCCAGCCGGACTAGCGGGAGCACAGATACGCAGTATTTT. Residues: CASRTSGSTDTQYF.

The rearrangement links TRBV7-2 to TRBJ1-5; D remains unclear. The CDR3 is made up of 15 amino acids. Germline V lookup: CDR1 SGHTA, CDR2 FQGNSA. V dropped 5 bases and J dropped 3 bases, with 14 bases sitting between them. The CDR3 DNA sequence: TGTGCCAGCAGCATAGACGCTCTCACCAATCAGCCCCAGCATTTT. Protein sequence: CASSIDALTNQPQHF.

The chain uses TRBV14 and TRBJ2-6, with D perhaps assigned TRBD1 or TRBD2 (5 bases each). Germline values: CDR1 SGHDN, CDR2 FVKESK. V lost 0 bases to trimming and J lost 0 bases, with 15 bases between them. The CDR3 is 19 amino acids. CDR3 DNA: TGTGCCAGCAGCCAAGATACGGGGCAGACACACTCTGGGGCCAACGTCCTGACTTTC. It encodes CASSQDTGQTHSGANVLTF.

CDR3 region: CASSDYRDRKKKLFF. The CDR3 DNA reads TGTGCCAGCAGCGATTACCGGGACCGGAAGAAAAAACTGTTTTTT. The chain employs TRBV11-2 and TRBJ1-4, with a possible D match to TRBD1 (5 bases). Germline assignment: CDR1 SGHAT and CDR2 FQNNGV. The V and J ends lost 5 bases and 9 bases respectively, with 19 bases between them. CDR3 size: 15 residues. Full variable domain (outside the CDR3, taken from reference TRBV11-2 and TRBJ1-4): EAGVAQSPRYKIIEKRQSVAFWCNPISGHATLYWYQQILGQGPKLLIQFQNNGVVDDSQLPKDRFSAERLKGVDSTLKIQPAKLEDSAVYLCASSDYRDRKKKLFFGSGTQLSVL.

The gene calls are TRBV5-1 and TRBJ1-3; TRBD1 is a possible D gene (5 bases). Per the germline V gene, CDR1 is SGHRS and CDR2 is YFSETQ. The CDR3 sequence is 14 residues long. Trimming removed 4 bases at V and 1 base at J, with 9 bases between. This CDR3 is CASSADSSGNTIYF. As DNA, the CDR3 is TGCGCCAGCAGCGCTGACAGTTCTGGAAACACCATATATTTT.